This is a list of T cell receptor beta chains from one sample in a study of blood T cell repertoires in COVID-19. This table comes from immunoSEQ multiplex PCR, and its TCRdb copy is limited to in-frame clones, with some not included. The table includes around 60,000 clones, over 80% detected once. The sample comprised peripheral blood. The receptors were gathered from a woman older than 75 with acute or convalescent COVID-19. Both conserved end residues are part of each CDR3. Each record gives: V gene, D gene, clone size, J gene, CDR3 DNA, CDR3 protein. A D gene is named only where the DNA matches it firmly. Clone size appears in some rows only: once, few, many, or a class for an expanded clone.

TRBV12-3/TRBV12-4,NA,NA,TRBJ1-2,TGTGCCAGCAGTTCCTCGCGGGATGGCTACACCTTC,CASSSSRDGYTF
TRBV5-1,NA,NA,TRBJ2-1,TGCGCCAGCAGCTTAACAGGAGAGCAGTTCTTC,CASSLTGEQFF
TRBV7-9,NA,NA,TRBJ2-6,TGTGCCAGCAGCTTAGAGGGGGCTGGGGCCAACGTCCTGACTTTC,CASSLEGAGANVLTF
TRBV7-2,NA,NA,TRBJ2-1,TGTGCCAGCAGGTATAGACCGGGGGTCAGCTCCTACAATGAGCAGTTCTTC,CASRYRPGVSSYNEQFF
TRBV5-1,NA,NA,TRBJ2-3,TGCGCCAGCAGCGATGAGAAAAACCCCAGGGATACGCAGTATTTT,CASSDEKNPRDTQYF
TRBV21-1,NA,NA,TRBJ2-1,TGTGCCAGCAGCAAAACGGTTCGAGCCCTCCTCCCCGGCTACAATGAGCAGTTCTTC,CASSKTVRALLPGYNEQFF
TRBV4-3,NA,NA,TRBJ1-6,TGCGCCAGCAGTCAAGGGCGGGCGAATTCACCCCTCCACTTT,CASSQGRANSPLHF
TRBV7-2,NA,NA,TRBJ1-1,TGTGCCAGCAGCTTAGGGGGGCCCACTGAAGCTTTCTTT,CASSLGGPTEAFF
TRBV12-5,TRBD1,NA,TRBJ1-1,TGTGCTAGTGATATCCGGGACAGGGGGCACACTGAAGCTTTCTTT,CASDIRDRGHTEAFF
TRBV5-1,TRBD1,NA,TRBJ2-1,TGCGCCAGCAGCTTGGCGGGACAGGGGTACAATGAGCAGTTCTTC,CASSLAGQGYNEQFF
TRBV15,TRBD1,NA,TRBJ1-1,TGTGCCACCAGCAGAGCCGGGACAGGGAACACTGAAGCTTTCTTT,CATSRAGTGNTEAFF
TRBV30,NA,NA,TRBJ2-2,TGTGCCTGGAGGACAGACACCGGGGAGCTGTTTTTT,CAWRTDTGELFF
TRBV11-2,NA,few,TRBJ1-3,TGTGCCAGCAGCTTAGTAGGCGGATACTCTGGAAACACCATATATTTT,CASSLVGGYSGNTIYF
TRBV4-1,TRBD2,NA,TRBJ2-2,TGCGCCAGCAGCCAAGATCTCAGCGGGGGCCCGAACACCGGGGAGCTGTTTTTT,CASSQDLSGGPNTGELFF
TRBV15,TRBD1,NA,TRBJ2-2,TGTGCCACCAGCAGGGCCAGGGGGGGGGAGCTGTTTTTT,CATSRARGGELFF
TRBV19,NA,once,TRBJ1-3,TGTGCCAGTGGTTTCGGAGCCCGGGGGGCTGGAAACACCATATATTTT,CASGFGARGAGNTIYF
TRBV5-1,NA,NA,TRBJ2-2,TGCGCCAGCAGCTCAGAAAACACCGGGGAGCTGTTTTTT,CASSSENTGELFF
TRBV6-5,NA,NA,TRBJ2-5,TGTGCCAGCAGTTACTCGGTGGGGCGCGGGACCCAGTACTTC,CASSYSVGRGTQYF
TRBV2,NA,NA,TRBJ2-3,TGTGCCAGCAGTCTACGGACTGCTAGCACAGATACGCAGTATTTT,CASSLRTASTDTQYF
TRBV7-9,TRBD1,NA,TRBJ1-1,TGTGCCAGCAACAGGGGGAACACTGAAGCTTTCTTT,CASNRGNTEAFF
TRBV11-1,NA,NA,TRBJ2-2,TGTGCCAGCAGCTTAGACGGGACATCGAACACCGGGGAGCTGTTTTTT,CASSLDGTSNTGELFF
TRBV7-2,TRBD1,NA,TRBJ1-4,TGTGCCAGCAGGGGACAGTGGGAGGAAAAACTGTTTTTT,CASRGQWEEKLFF
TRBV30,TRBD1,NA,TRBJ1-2,TGTGCCTGGAGCCAGAGCGGGACAGGACCCTACTTCTATGGCTACACCTTC,CAWSQSGTGPYFYGYTF
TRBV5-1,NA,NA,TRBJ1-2,TGCGCCAGCAGCCAGGGGAACTATGGCTACACCTTC,CASSQGNYGYTF
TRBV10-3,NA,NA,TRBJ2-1,TGTGCCATCAGTGATACGGGTGAGCAGTTCTTC,CAISDTGEQFF
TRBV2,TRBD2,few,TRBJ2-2,TGTGCCAGCAGGCGGGAGCTCGGGGCCGGGGAGCTGTTTTTT,CASRRELGAGELFF
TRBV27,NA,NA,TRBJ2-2,TGTGCCAGCAGTCCCCTCGCCGGGCTAGCTGTCGGGGAGCTGTTTTTT,CASSPLAGLAVGELFF
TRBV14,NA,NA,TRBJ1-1,TGTGCCAGCAGCCAAGACTTCGGGAACTTGAACACTGAAGCTTTCTTT,CASSQDFGNLNTEAFF
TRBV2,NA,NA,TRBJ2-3,TGTGCCAGCAGTGAAGAGGCAGGGGGCACAGATACGCAGTATTTT,CASSEEAGGTDTQYF
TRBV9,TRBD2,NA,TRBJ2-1,TGTGCCAGCAGCGTAGTGGCTAGCGGGAGACAAGGTGAGCAGTTCTTC,CASSVVASGRQGEQFF
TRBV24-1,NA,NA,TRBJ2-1,TGTGCCACCAGTGTCTTAGTAGCGCAACACAATGAGCAGTTCTTC,CATSVLVAQHNEQFF
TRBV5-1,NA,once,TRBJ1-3,TGCGCCAGCAGCCCACGTGCAGGGTCTGGAAACACCATATATTTT,CASSPRAGSGNTIYF